Listed below are T cell receptor beta chains from one sample, sequenced in a study of blood T cell repertoires in COVID-19. Using immunoSEQ multiplex PCR, the repertoire was profiled, and TCRdb retains in-frame clones only, with some absent. The sample carries 350,000 to 450,000 clones, 85% to 90% recorded once. Material for sequencing was PBMCs or T cells enriched from blood (not recorded which). These receptors originate from a woman aged 25-40 years who had recovered from COVID-19. CDR3s include the opening cysteine and the closing phenylalanine or tryptophan. A D gene is named only where the DNA matches it firmly. The size field is filled for only some rows; it gives once, few, many or a size class.

abundance	v_gene	j_gene	d_gene	CDR3aa	CDR3nt
NA	TRBV7-8	TRBJ2-7	TRBD2	CASSPSSGPYEQYF	TGTGCCAGCAGCCCCTCTAGCGGACCCTACGAGCAGTACTTC
NA	TRBV29-1	TRBJ2-1	NA	CSVDPSRDYYNEQFF	TGCAGCGTTGATCCTAGCCGCGACTACTACAATGAGCAGTTCTTC
once	TRBV30	TRBJ1-2	TRBD1	CAWGQGAGYTF	TGTGCCTGGGGACAGGGGGCGGGCTACACCTTC
once	TRBV11-3	TRBJ2-2	TRBD2	CASSSRTSGKPLGELFF	TGTGCCAGCAGCAGTCGGACTAGCGGGAAACCCCTGGGGGAGCTGTTTTTT
NA	TRBV4-1	TRBJ1-1	NA	CASSQEIYRQFF	TGCGCCAGCAGCCAAGAAATTTACAGGCAGTTCTTT
NA	TRBV11-2	TRBJ2-3	NA	CASSITGEATDTQYF	TGTGCCAGCAGCATCACAGGGGAGGCGACAGATACGCAGTATTTT
NA	TRBV5-6	TRBJ2-6	NA	CASRGSGANVLTF	TGTGCCAGCAGGGGCTCCGGGGCCAACGTCCTGACTTTC
NA	TRBV19	TRBJ2-7	NA	CASSWAPQPYEQYF	TGTGCCAGTAGTTGGGCGCCGCAACCCTACGAGCAGTACTTC
NA	TRBV20-1	TRBJ2-7	TRBD1	CSASPGTGHYEQYF	TGCAGTGCTAGTCCCGGGACAGGACACTACGAGCAGTACTTC
NA	TRBV20-1	TRBJ1-1	NA	CSARKPEAFF	TGCAGTGCTAGAAAGCCTGAAGCTTTCTTT
once	TRBV3-1/TRBV3-2	TRBJ2-7	TRBD1	CASSQEDLTGGASYEQYF	TGTGCCAGCAGCCAAGAGGATCTGACAGGGGGCGCGAGTTACGAGCAGTACTTC
NA	TRBV6-5	TRBJ2-7	NA	CASSYSDSSESQQYF	TGTGCCAGCAGTTACTCCGACTCCTCGGAGAGTCAGCAGTACTTC
NA	TRBV30	TRBJ2-5	NA	CAQNGGRGWETQYF	TGTGCCCAGAACGGTGGTAGGGGATGGGAGACCCAGTACTTC
NA	TRBV5-6	TRBJ1-5	NA	CASSLAGGGNQPQHF	TGTGCCAGCAGCTTGGCCGGGGGGGGCAATCAGCCCCAGCATTTT
NA	TRBV28	TRBJ1-1	TRBD1	CASSFARGLRNTEAFF	TGTGCCAGCAGTTTCGCCAGGGGGCTACGGAACACTGAAGCTTTCTTT
NA	TRBV28	TRBJ1-2	TRBD1	CASSLRTGWSYGYTF	TGTGCCAGCAGTTTAAGGACAGGGTGGAGCTATGGCTACACCTTC
NA	TRBV11-2	TRBJ1-6	NA	CASSLLAYNSPLHF	TGTGCCAGCAGCTTGTTAGCCTATAATTCACCCCTCCACTTT
NA	TRBV28	TRBJ1-2	NA	CASSLQPIGYTF	TGTGCCAGCAGCCTTCAACCTATCGGCTACACCTTC
NA	TRBV28	TRBJ2-2	TRBD2	CASSSPAGENTGELFF	TGTGCCAGCAGTTCACCGGCGGGGGAGAACACCGGGGAGCTGTTTTTT
NA	TRBV4-1	TRBJ2-3	NA	CASRMGDASADTQYF	TGCGCCAGCAGAATGGGAGACGCATCGGCAGATACGCAGTATTTT
NA	TRBV5-1	TRBJ1-2	NA	CASSPSTGSNYGYTF	TGCGCCAGCAGCCCCTCGACAGGTTCTAACTATGGCTACACCTTC
NA	TRBV12-3/TRBV12-4	TRBJ2-7	NA	CASSWTLNEQYF	TGTGCCAGCAGCTGGACACTGAACGAGCAGTACTTC
NA	TRBV18	TRBJ2-2	TRBD2	CASSPPLAGGESNTGELFF	TGTGCCAGCTCACCACCTCTAGCGGGGGGTGAGTCGAACACCGGGGAGCTGTTTTTT
NA	TRBV5-4	TRBJ2-5	NA	CASSPGGETQYF	TGTGCCAGCAGCCCGGGTGGGGAGACCCAGTACTTC
NA	TRBV6-5	TRBJ1-2	NA	CASSRSAYGYTF	TGTGCCAGCAGCCGTAGCGCATACGGCTACACCTTC
NA	TRBV7-8	TRBJ2-7	TRBD2	CASSSLAGVFLEQYF	TGTGCCAGCAGCTCTCTAGCGGGAGTGTTCCTGGAGCAGTACTTC
NA	TRBV5-1	TRBJ1-4	TRBD1	CASSFQGVDEKLFF	TGCGCCAGCAGCTTCCAGGGGGTGGATGAAAAACTGTTTTTT
NA	TRBV30	TRBJ1-1	NA	CAWSGVRGTEAFF	TGTGCCTGGAGTGGGGTCAGGGGAACTGAAGCTTTCTTT
NA	TRBV6-1	TRBJ2-7	NA	CASSEEVGALWEQYF	TGTGCCAGCAGTGAAGAAGTGGGGGCCCTGTGGGAGCAGTACTTC
NA	TRBV5-1	TRBJ2-2	NA	CASSPVGSLNTGELFF	TGCGCCAGCAGCCCTGTGGGCTCCCTGAACACCGGGGAGCTGTTTTTT
NA	TRBV2	TRBJ2-1	NA	CASTLGLLNEQFF	TGTGCCAGCACATTGGGACTCCTCAATGAGCAGTTCTTC
NA	TRBV27	TRBJ1-1	NA	CASSLQGSVEAFF	TGTGCCAGCAGTTTACAGGGGAGCGTCGAAGCTTTCTTT